The text below deals with one TCR beta chain. Its antigen is not identified. This sample is part of a study of cytotoxic CD8 clonotypes in ibrutinib-treated CLL. Background on the study: Results showed roughly 25 partial and 2 complete responses; following median around 68 months, approximately 14 remained remitted, approximately twelve advanced. Mean values per sample were 250,000 to 300,000 productive templates and tens of thousands of productive rearrangements. Overall study results and limits: Under treatment, the uncommon public clonotypes either contracted or remained stable.

The repertoire was sequenced with immunoSEQ multiplex PCR; TCRdb's copy has only in-frame clones and lacks some. The data contain 110,000 or so clones, 50% to 65% of them singletons. Libraries of TCR beta were made from roughly 2.2 micrograms of genomic DNA that came from cryopreserved PBMCs. Germline values: CDR1 SGDLS, CDR2 YYNGEE. The CDR3 extends over 15 amino acids. V shed 6 bases and J shed 3 bases, with 15 bases lying between them. The V and J genes are TRBV9 and TRBJ2-2; TRBD1 is a possible D gene (5 bases). This TCR was recovered from a human donor with chronic lymphocytic leukemia. The sample in question was PBMCs, obtained after 24 months of ibrutinib treatment. CDR3 coding DNA: TGTGCCAGCAACCCCATAGGGGCGGACACCGGGGAGCTGTTTTTT. It yields the protein CASNPIGADTGELFF.